The sequence of this TCR beta chain was determined in a study of blood T cell repertoires in COVID-19. At the level of the study: COVID-19 samples collected from the United States, Italy and Spain covered acute and convalescent phases. The cDNA or gDNA used as material had been derived from T cells, B-cell-depleted T cells, or PBMCs.

Germline V gene data show CDR1 as MNHEY and CDR2 as SMNVEV (reference sequence). V was trimmed by 10 bases and J by 0 bases, leaving 13 bases between them. The CDR3 consists of 15 residues. Authors' analysis steps: Nucleated cell number was recorded as an estimate derived from reference gene primer amplification. Only in-frame clones appear in the TCRdb table, and some are missing; sequencing was by immunoSEQ multiplex PCR. V and J calls and clone size are as listed in that table; D and trimming were resolved from the DNA. The sample records about 130,000 clones, approximately 83% being singletons. Sequenced sample: peripheral blood. The source is a man older than 75 with active or convalescent COVID-19. This sequence joins TRBV27 and TRBJ2-6; TRBD2 is a possible D gene (5 bases). CDR3 protein: CATSSRGSGANVLTF. The CDR3 DNA is TGTGCCACATCTTCCCGGGGCTCTGGGGCCAACGTCCTGACTTTC.